The 24 T cell receptor beta chains below come from one sample, sequenced in a study of OX40 agonist ivuxolimab in advanced cancers. Profiled with immunoSEQ multiplex PCR; TCRdb holds only in-frame clones, not every one. The data show around 64,000 clones, approximately 80% seen once. The sample in question was CD4+ or CD8+ T cells sorted from blood, obtained in a trial of the OX40 agonist ivuxolimab. The receptors shown here come from an adult with an advanced solid tumor such as melanoma, head and neck, liver or kidney cancer.

This clone turned up a few times. J is TRBJ2-7 and V is TRBV4-2; unclear D gene. The germline V gene encodes CDR1 LGHNA and CDR2 YNFKEQ. The CDR3 sequence is 18 residues long. V was pared by 0 bases and J by 6 bases, with 24 bases between. The CDR3 nucleotides read TGTGCCAGCAGCCAAGATCGGCATTCACTCGTGTTAGGTTCCGAGCAGTACTTC. It is translated as CASSQDRHSLVLGSEQYF.

The chain joins TRBV18 to TRBJ1-1; weak D call: TRBD1 (6 bases). CDR1 and CDR2 (germline): KGHSH, LQKENI. The CDR3 totals 13 residues. V was shortened by 6 bases and J by 1 base, with 9 bases between the two germline ends. In DNA form, the CDR3 reads TGTGCCAGCTCGACGACAGGGAACACTGAAGCTTTCTTT. It is translated as CASSTTGNTEAFF.

This chain uses TRBV9 with TRBJ2-1; tentatively, D is TRBD2 (6 bases). CDR1 and CDR2 (germline): SGDLS, YYNGEE. Trimming cost V 0 bases and J 5 bases, with 12 bases left between them. The CDR3 spans 15 residues. Here the CDR3 DNA reads TGTGCCAGCAGCGTAGTGGGGGGATACGACAATGAGCAGTTCTTC. Its translation is CASSVVGGYDNEQFF.

This clone appeared a single time. The V gene is TRBV7-3, the J gene TRBJ2-3; 8 nucleotides line up with TRBD2. The CDR3 consists of 16 residues. The junction had 11 bases not matched to a gene; V was cut back by 5 bases and J by 4 bases. Germline V CDR1 and CDR2: SGHTA, FQGTGA. The CDR3 sequence is CASSLSSGRRADTQYF. For the CDR3, the DNA is TGTGCCAGCAGCCTCTCTAGCGGGCGCCGGGCAGATACGCAGTATTTT.

The sample holds one count of this clone. This rearrangement joins TRBV18 to TRBJ2-6; TRBD1 matches 10 bases. The CDR3 contains 18 residues. Germline V gives CDR1 KGHSH, CDR2 LQKENI. Germline trimming cut 3 bases from V and 8 bases from J; bases unmatched to any gene: 13. The CDR3 loop is CASSPRGTGAGVPNVLTF. The CDR3 DNA reads as TGTGCCAGCTCACCGCGTGGGACAGGGGCGGGAGTGCCCAACGTCCTGACTTTC.

This CDR3 reads CASSPGGWGYTF. The CDR3 nucleotides read TGTGCCAGCAGCCCAGGGGGCTGGGGCTACACCTTC. This chain connects TRBV28 to TRBJ1-2; TRBD1 matches 8 bases. With 6 bases clipped from V and 8 bases from J, the junction kept 5 bases outside the gene matches. The CDR3 is 12 amino acids. Germline CDR1 and CDR2: MDHEN and SYDVKM.

The chain couples TRBV7-2 to TRBJ2-2; no firm D call. Trimming shortened V by 0 bases and J by 6 bases, and 5 bases separated the two germline ends. Per the germline V gene, CDR1 is SGHTA and CDR2 is FQGNSA. This CDR3 contains 13 residues. The CDR3 coding sequence is TGTGCCAGCAGCTTAGCAATAGCCGGGGAGCTGTTTTTT. Encoded protein: CASSLAIAGELFF.

This sequence joins TRBV25-1 and TRBJ1-1; D not certain. CDR3 length: 12 amino acids. CDR1 and CDR2 from the germline V gene are MGHDK and SYGVNS. V lost 4 bases and J lost 3, with 6 bases in between. CDR3 residues: CASSGYHTEAFF. The CDR3 coding sequence is TGTGCCAGCAGTGGGTATCACACTGAAGCTTTCTTT.

The genes are TRBV4-2 and TRBJ2-5, with D unresolved. In germline, CDR1 is LGHNA, CDR2 YNFKEQ. The V end lost 0 bases, the J end lost 4 bases, and 12 bases lay between the germline ends. The CDR3 contains 15 residues. The CDR3, as DNA: TGTGCCAGCAGCCAAGAGGGTCCCCCGCGAGAGACCCAGTACTTC. Protein: CASSQEGPPRETQYF.

The rearrangement joins TRBV11-2 to TRBJ2-7; TRBD2 agrees at 15 bases. The V gene's germline CDR1 is SGHAT and CDR2 FQNNGV. J was trimmed by 4 bases and V by 5 bases; bases with no gene match: 6. The CDR3 has 16 amino acids. The DNA for the CDR3 is TGTGCCAGCAGCCAGCGGACTAGCGGGAGGGTTTACGAGCAGTACTTC. Translation: CASSQRTSGRVYEQYF.

The chain carries TRBV7-9 and TRBJ1-1; the D is unclear. The CDR3 consists of 11 residues. CDR1 and CDR2 (germline): SEHNR, FQNEAQ (reference sequence). The ends were cut back, 4 bases at V and 7 bases at J, with 7 bases in the middle. The CDR3 bases are TGTGCCAGCAGCTCCGGGTTTGAAGCTTTCTTT. It encodes CASSSGFEAFF.

The CDR3 sequence is CASSDGRAAGETQYF. The CDR3 bases are TGCGCCAGCAGTGACGGCAGAGCCGCAGGAGAGACCCAGTACTTC. The rearrangement joins TRBV10-2 to TRBJ2-5; no reliable D call. The germline gives CDR1 WSHSY, CDR2 SAAADI. With 3 bases removed from V and 4 bases from J, the gap between germline ends came to 15 bases. The CDR3 spans 15 residues.

The chain carries TRBV9 and TRBJ1-3; no reliable D call. The V gene's germline CDR1 is SGDLS and CDR2 YYNGEE. The CDR3 has 15 residues. Trimming pared 2 bases from V and 0 bases from J, leaving 9 bases between. The CDR3: CASSVDGTSGNTIYF. CDR3 nucleotide sequence: TGTGCCAGCAGCGTGGACGGAACCTCTGGAAACACCATATATTTT.

J is TRBJ1-1 and V is TRBV7-2; the D gene is possibly TRBD1 (6 bases). The CDR3 covers 18 residues. Germline lookup yields CDR1 SGHTA and CDR2 FQGNSA. V lost 1 base, J lost 1 base, and 19 bases lay in between. This chain's CDR3 is CASSLVWMGPTGNTEAFF. The DNA of the CDR3 is TGTGCCAGCAGCTTAGTCTGGATGGGCCCGACAGGGAACACTGAAGCTTTCTTT.

The V and J genes are TRBV6-5 and TRBJ2-7; TRBD1 agrees at 8 bases. V dropped 5 bases and J dropped 2; count of bases not matched to a gene: 5. The V gene's germline CDR1 is MNHEY and CDR2 SVGAGI. The CDR3 consists of 14 residues. CDR3 sequence reads: CASSPWTGTYEQYF. CDR3 DNA sequence: TGTGCCAGCAGTCCTTGGACAGGGACCTACGAGCAGTACTTC.

The chain links TRBV18 to TRBJ2-3, with 7 bases matching TRBD1. This CDR3 spans 15 amino acids. Germline values: CDR1 KGHSH, CDR2 LQKENI. The junction had 0 bases not matched to a gene; V was cut back by 0 bases and J by 0 bases. Here the CDR3 reads CASSPPGQSTDTQYF. The DNA of the CDR3 is TGTGCCAGCTCACCACCGGGACAGAGCACAGATACGCAGTATTTT.

The V gene is TRBV14, the J gene TRBJ2-1; D gene uncertain. Trimming took 4 bases from V and 8 from J, leaving 6 bases between them. The CDR3 is made up of 11 amino acids. In germline, CDR1 is SGHDN, CDR2 FVKESK. CDR3 bases: TGTGCCAGCAGCCTAGGTGATGAGCAGTTCTTC. This gives the protein CASSLGDEQFF.

This clone was picked up a small number of times. The gene calls are TRBV5-4 and TRBJ2-3, with 8 bases matching TRBD1. V shed 4 bases and J 2 bases; nucleotides not matched to a gene: 6. This CDR3 is built from 15 residues. The germline CDR1 and CDR2 sequences are SGHNT and YYREEE (reference sequence). In nucleotides, the CDR3 is TGTGCCAGCAGCATTCAGGGGGCCTTCACAGATACGCAGTATTTT. It is translated as CASSIQGAFTDTQYF.

J is TRBJ1-3 and V is TRBV2; D ambiguous. Per the germline V gene, CDR1 is SNHLY and CDR2 is FYNNEI. The V and J ends lost 4 bases and 6 bases respectively, with 13 bases between them. The CDR3 is made up of 14 amino acids. The CDR3 spells CASSGLGFENTIYF. In nucleotides, the CDR3 is TGTGCCAGCAGTGGATTGGGTTTCGAAAACACCATATATTTT.

This chain links TRBV15 with TRBJ1-2, with D tentatively TRBD1 (6 bases). Germline CDR1 is LNHNV and CDR2 is YYDKDF (reference sequence). The CDR3 covers 16 residues. V was shortened by 0 bases and J by 6 bases, with 17 bases between the two germline ends. The CDR3 sequence: CATSRDEGGSHHGYTF. The CDR3 nucleotides read TGTGCCACCAGCAGAGATGAGGGGGGCTCCCACCATGGCTACACCTTC.

This clone has only one observation. V is TRBV19 and J is TRBJ1-6; TRBD1 matches at 7 bases. The ends lost 8 bases at V and 6 bases at J; junction bases unmatched: 4. CDR1 and CDR2 (germline): LNHDA, SQIVND (reference sequence). The CDR3 totals 13 residues. The CDR3 region is CASEDRSNSPLHF. DNA for the CDR3: TGTGCCAGTGAGGACAGGTCTAATTCACCCCTCCACTTT.

In its sample, this clone was seen once. The genes are TRBV6-5 and TRBJ1-3; 8 positions match TRBD1. The CDR3 has 15 amino acids. The germline gives CDR1 MNHEY, CDR2 SVGAGI. The J segment lost 2 bases and the V segment lost 6 bases, leaving 6 bases of the junction unmatched. CDR3 coding DNA: TGTGCCAGCAGAAAGACAGGGGAAACTGGAAACACCATATATTTT. This translates into CASRKTGETGNTIYF.

The V and J genes are TRBV4-2 and TRBJ2-3; 10 bases map to TRBD2. The CDR3 extends over 15 amino acids. V trimming: 0 bases; J trimming: 14 bases; junction bases outside the gene matches: 11. CDR1 and CDR2 from the germline V gene are LGHNA and YNFKEQ. CDR3 nucleotide sequence: TGTGCCAGCAGCCAAGACAGGTCCAGGACTAGCGGCTGGTATTTT. This sequence encodes CASSQDRSRTSGWYF.

The rearrangement joins TRBV6-5 to TRBJ2-4; D is unclear. The CDR3 runs to 13 residues. V was pared by 7 bases and J by 0 bases, with 7 bases between. CDR1 and CDR2 (germline): MNHEY, SVGAGI. The CDR3 DNA is TGTGCCAGCAAAGAGGTAGCCAAAAACATTCAGTACTTC. It codes for CASKEVAKNIQYF.